One sample yielded the 8 T cell receptor beta chains listed below, sequenced in a study of cytomegalovirus exposure and HLA in healthy donors. 60 Vbeta and 13 Jbeta primers were used in PCR. Generated by immunoSEQ multiplex PCR, the TCRdb table keeps only in-frame clones and is missing some. Altogether 180,000 or so clones are present, about 80% being singletons, with the ten largest covering under 2%. The sample comprised PBMCs. Source of these receptors: a woman aged 30 to 39 in good health and CMV-seronegative.

The genes are TRBV9 and TRBJ2-2; perhaps TRBD2 as D (5 bases). The germline V gene encodes CDR1 SGDLS and CDR2 YYNGEE. The CDR3 sequence is 15 residues long. The germline V and J ends were trimmed by 6 bases and 1 base, with 13 bases remaining between them. CDR3 sequence: CASTRTGMNTGELFF. DNA for the CDR3: TGTGCCAGCACTCGGACTGGAATGAACACCGGGGAGCTGTTTTTT.

The chain recombines TRBV7-3 with TRBJ1-6; perhaps TRBD1 as D (5 bases). V was clipped by 0 bases and J by 8 bases, with 11 bases between them. The length of the CDR3 is 15 residues. CDR1 and CDR2 (germline): SGHTA, FQGTGA. The CDR3 coding sequence is TGTGCCAGCAGCTTAACGGGGGACTTGGATTCACCCCTCCACTTT. It codes for CASSLTGDLDSPLHF.

V gene TRBV6-5 combines with J gene TRBJ1-5; D may be TRBD1 (5 bases). Germline CDR1 and CDR2: MNHEY and SVGAGI. The CDR3 runs 14 residues. V was pared by 7 bases and J by 3 bases, with 13 bases between. DNA of the CDR3: TGTGCCAGCAAGCGGGGCGCCTCCAATCAGCCCCAGCATTTT. Its translation is CASKRGASNQPQHF.

As to this clone: Since no conserved phenylalanine or tryptophan closes the CDR3, a read error is the likely cause. The DNA is omitted, as the CDR3 cannot be located on it reliably, and the CDR3 follows TCRdb's listing. The rearrangement links TRBV2 to TRBJ2-7; TRBD2 is taken as the D call from the table, unchecked against the DNA. The CDR3 is made up of 15 amino acids, end residues included. CDR1 SNHLY and CDR2 FYNNEI come from the germline V gene. The CDR3 loop is CASSLVPRLAGVIPI.

V usage is TRBV30 and J usage is TRBJ2-7; D not certain. The V gene's germline CDR1 is GTSNPN and CDR2 SVGIG (reference sequence). The V end lost 5 bases, the J end lost 3 bases, and 5 bases lay between the germline ends. The CDR3 contains 10 residues. The CDR3 protein is CAWGNYEQYF. Here the CDR3 DNA reads TGTGCCTGGGGCAACTACGAGCAGTACTTC.

CDR3 DNA sequence: TGTGCCAGCAGTGGGACTAGCGGGGCCACGTACTTC. Its translation is CASSGTSGATYF. V and J are TRBV6-1 and TRBJ2-7, with 12 bases matching TRBD2. The CDR3 contains 12 residues. After removal of 4 bases from V and 12 bases from J, the junction contained 4 bases not matched to a gene. The germline V gene has CDR1 MNHNS and CDR2 SASEGT.

V is TRBV29-1 and J is TRBJ2-2, with TRBD1 matching 7 bases. In germline, CDR1 is SQVTM, CDR2 ANQGSEA. After removal of 4 bases from V and 4 bases from J, the junction contained 9 bases not matched to a gene. The CDR3 extends over 15 amino acids. CDR3 sequence reads: CSVVLDRSLTGELFF. The CDR3 bases are TGCAGCGTTGTCCTGGACAGGTCCCTCACCGGGGAGCTGTTTTTT.

Comment on this clone: Sequence at one end of the junction differs from germline and may be a read error. The V gene is TRBV7-7, the J gene TRBJ2-2, with D possibly matching TRBD2 (6 bases). The CDR3 length is 14 residues. The germline CDR1 and CDR2 sequences are SSHAT and FNYEAQ (reference sequence). CDR3 sequence reads: CASSLDGGTGELFF. The CDR3 DNA is TGTGCTAGCAGCTTAGACGGGGGCACCGGGGAGCTGTTTTTT.